Listed below are T cell receptor beta chains from one sample, sequenced in a study of naive and memory T cell subsets. TCRdb independently ran MiXCR on the UMI-ligation and nested PCR reads; one entry per CDR3 protein. Among over 75,000 distinct CDR3 sequences listed, about an eighth were seen once. Sequencing input: central memory CD4+ T cells from blood. The receptors here all came from a human donor in good health. The CDR3 runs from the conserved cysteine through the conserved F or W. A D gene is named only where the DNA matches it firmly. The size field is filled for only some rows; it gives once, few, many or a size class.

D: .; size: .; J: TRBJ1-2; V: TRBV6-5; DNA: TGTGCCAGCAGTTACTCGGGTACCCGTTGGGGCTACACCTTC; CDR3: CASSYSGTRWGYTF
D: .; size: few; J: TRBJ1-4; V: TRBV5-1; DNA: TGCGCCAGCAGCTTGGACTCTTATGAAAAACTGTTTTTT; CDR3: CASSLDSYEKLFF
D: TRBD1; size: few; J: TRBJ2-7; V: TRBV5-1; DNA: TGCGCCAGCAGCGCAGGGGGACAGACCTACGAGCAGTACTTC; CDR3: CASSAGGQTYEQYF
D: .; size: few; J: TRBJ1-1; V: TRBV30; DNA: TGTGCCCCGGGCAGTGGGACATCGAACACTGAAGCTTTCTTT; CDR3: CAPGSGTSNTEAFF
D: .; size: few; J: TRBJ2-6; V: TRBV30; DNA: TGTGCCTGGGCCAGTAGAAGCAGGGGGGCCAACGTCCTGACTTTC; CDR3: CAWASRSRGANVLTF
D: .; size: .; J: TRBJ2-2; V: TRBV14; DNA: TGTGCCAGCAGCCAACAGGTGGTCGCCGGGGAGCTGTTTTTT; CDR3: CASSQQVVAGELFF
D: TRBD1; size: few; J: TRBJ1-4; V: TRBV20-1; DNA: TGCAGTGCTAAGGGGACAGGGGGCGTTCGGGAAAAACTGTTTTTT; CDR3: CSAKGTGGVREKLFF
D: TRBD1; size: many; J: TRBJ2-7; V: TRBV5-1; DNA: TGCGCCAGCAGCTTGGGGGACAGGCCTAACGAGCAGTACTTC; CDR3: CASSLGDRPNEQYF
D: .; size: many; J: TRBJ2-7; V: TRBV29-1; DNA: TGCAGCTACCAAACCGTGGCGGGGCTCGAGCAGTACTTC; CDR3: CSYQTVAGLEQYF
D: TRBD1; size: few; J: TRBJ1-5; V: TRBV6-6; DNA: TGTGCCAGCAGTTACTCTTCGGGACAGGGGGTGAATCAGCCCCAGCATTTT; CDR3: CASSYSSGQGVNQPQHF
D: TRBD1; size: few; J: TRBJ2-1; V: TRBV7-6; DNA: TGTGCCAGCAGCTCAGGACAGGGGTGGGGGAATGAGCAGTTCTTC; CDR3: CASSSGQGWGNEQFF
D: TRBD1; size: many; J: TRBJ2-2; V: TRBV10-3; DNA: TGTGCCATCACTAGGGACAGGTCGGCCACCGGGGAGCTGTTTTTT; CDR3: CAITRDRSATGELFF
D: TRBD2; size: .; J: TRBJ2-1; V: TRBV14; DNA: TGTGCCAGCAGCCTCCGTAGACCTAGCGGATACAATGAGCAGTTCTTC; CDR3: CASSLRRPSGYNEQFF
D: .; size: many; J: TRBJ2-7; V: TRBV3-1; DNA: TGTGCCAGCAGCCAATCTCCCAGACAAAGCTACGAGCAGTACTTC; CDR3: CASSQSPRQSYEQYF
D: .; size: many; J: TRBJ1-2; V: TRBV29-1; DNA: TGCAGCGTAACCAACTATGGCTACACCTTC; CDR3: CSVTNYGYTF
D: .; size: many; J: TRBJ2-6; V: TRBV15; DNA: TGTGCCACCAGCAGACAGGGAGGTGGGGCCAACGTCCTGACTTTC; CDR3: CATSRQGGGANVLTF
D: TRBD1; size: .; J: TRBJ2-5; V: TRBV29-1; DNA: TGCAGCGATACACAGGGGGCAGGGGAGACCCAGTACTTC; CDR3: CSDTQGAGETQYF
D: .; size: .; J: TRBJ2-5; V: TRBV24-1; DNA: TGTGCCACCAGTGATCGCCGGGGAGGCGGGGAGACCCAGTACTTC; CDR3: CATSDRRGGGETQYF
D: .; size: .; J: TRBJ1-4; V: TRBV10-3; DNA: TGTGCCAACAACGATGCAACTAATGAAAAACTGTTTTTT; CDR3: CANNDATNEKLFF
D: .; size: .; J: TRBJ2-7; V: TRBV14; DNA: TGTGCCAGCAGCCAAGATGATACGCGAAGCCCAACCCAATTC; CDR3: CASSQDDTRSPTQF
D: TRBD1; size: many; J: TRBJ1-5; V: TRBV7-9; DNA: TGTGCCAGCAGCCCTGGGGACAGCCTATATCAGCCCCAGCATTTT; CDR3: CASSPGDSLYQPQHF
D: .; size: few; J: TRBJ2-1; V: TRBV7-2; DNA: TGTGCCAGCAGCCCCCTACAAAGAGGGAATGAGCAGTTCTTC; CDR3: CASSPLQRGNEQFF
D: TRBD1; size: few; J: TRBJ1-1; V: TRBV28; DNA: TGTGCCAGCAGACAAAACGACAGGGAGGCTTTCTTT; CDR3: CASRQNDREAFF
D: .; size: .; J: TRBJ1-1; V: TRBV6-1; DNA: TGTGCCAGCAGTGAACGGGGGGGCGCCGACACTGAAGCTTTCTTT; CDR3: CASSERGGADTEAFF
D: TRBD1; size: .; J: TRBJ1-1; V: TRBV3-1; DNA: TGTGCCAGCAGCCTTAGTGACAGGGCAAACACTGAAGCTTTCTTT; CDR3: CASSLSDRANTEAFF
D: TRBD1; size: many; J: TRBJ1-4; V: TRBV15; DNA: TGTGCCACCAGCCCCCGGACAGGGGATAATGAAAAACTGTTTTTT; CDR3: CATSPRTGDNEKLFF
D: .; size: .; J: TRBJ1-2; V: TRBV7-2; DNA: TGTGCCAGCAGCTCCCGGCAGGGAACCTACTATGGCTACACCTTC; CDR3: CASSSRQGTYYGYTF
D: .; size: many; J: TRBJ2-2; V: TRBV12-3/TRBV12-4; DNA: TGTGCCAGCAGTCAAAGGGAGTGGACCGGGGAGCTGTTTTTT; CDR3: CASSQREWTGELFF
D: .; size: many; J: TRBJ1-1; V: TRBV14; DNA: TGTGCCAGCAGCCAAAGGGCCAGAATCATGAACACTGAAGCTTTCTTT; CDR3: CASSQRARIMNTEAFF
D: TRBD1; size: many; J: TRBJ1-1; V: TRBV12-3/TRBV12-4; DNA: TGTGCCAGCAGTCCAAGGACAGGAGCTGAAGCTTTCTTT; CDR3: CASSPRTGAEAFF
D: .; size: medium-sized; J: TRBJ2-7; V: TRBV20-1; DNA: TGCAGTGCATCCATCGCGCGTAGCTCCTACGAGCAGTACTTC; CDR3: CSASIARSSYEQYF
D: TRBD2; size: many; J: TRBJ2-5; V: TRBV28; DNA: TGTGCCAGCAGCCCTTATCCGGGGGGAGGGCCCGGAGAGACCCAGTACTTC; CDR3: CASSPYPGGGPGETQYF
D: TRBD1; size: few; J: TRBJ1-5; V: TRBV29-1; DNA: TGCAGCGTCGCAGGGGGCTCGGATCAGCCCCAGCATTTT; CDR3: CSVAGGSDQPQHF
D: TRBD2; size: .; J: TRBJ2-1; V: TRBV20-1; DNA: TGCAGTGCTTATATCGGGACTAGCAATGAGCAGTTCTTC; CDR3: CSAYIGTSNEQFF
D: TRBD2; size: many; J: TRBJ2-3; V: TRBV4-2; DNA: TGTGCCAGCAGCCAAGACGGGACTAGCGGGAGTTACACAGATACGCAGTATTTT; CDR3: CASSQDGTSGSYTDTQYF
D: .; size: .; J: TRBJ1-5; V: TRBV6-6; DNA: TGTGCCAGCAGTCGAGGTGTTAATCAGCCCCAGCATTTT; CDR3: CASSRGVNQPQHF
D: .; size: .; J: TRBJ2-7; V: TRBV7-2; DNA: TGTGCCAGCAGACCCTCTGGCGGCGAGCAGTACTTC; CDR3: CASRPSGGEQYF
D: .; size: .; J: TRBJ1-3; V: TRBV29-1; DNA: TGCAGCGTCGATAAATCGGGGAGTGGAAACACCATATATTTT; CDR3: CSVDKSGSGNTIYF
D: .; size: .; J: TRBJ1-6; V: TRBV20-1; DNA: TGCAGTGCTAGTCCCTCGGACATACTTTTTAGCCCCCTCCACTTT; CDR3: CSASPSDILFSPLHF
D: TRBD1; size: .; J: TRBJ2-3; V: TRBV6-5; DNA: TGTGCCAGCAGTTACCGGGACAGTAGCACAGATACGCAGTATTTT; CDR3: CASSYRDSSTDTQYF
D: .; size: few; J: TRBJ1-5; V: TRBV3-1; DNA: TGTGCCAGCAGCCAAAACAGCGCTAATCAGCCCCAGCATTTT; CDR3: CASSQNSANQPQHF
D: .; size: few; J: TRBJ1-4; V: TRBV6-2/TRBV6-3; DNA: TGTGCCAGCAGAATGGACAGTAATGAAAAACTGTTTTTT; CDR3: CASRMDSNEKLFF
D: TRBD2; size: .; J: TRBJ2-3; V: TRBV11-2; DNA: TGTGCCAGCAGCTTCGCGGGACTAGCGAATACGCAGTATTTT; CDR3: CASSFAGLANTQYF
D: TRBD2; size: few; J: TRBJ2-5; V: TRBV3-1; DNA: TGTGCCAGCAGCCCGGAGGGACTAGCGGGATTTCATGCTGAGACCCAGTACTTC; CDR3: CASSPEGLAGFHAETQYF
D: .; size: .; J: TRBJ1-2; V: TRBV5-6; DNA: TGTGCCAGCACCAAGCTACAACGCGCTCACAGCGGCGACTATGGCTACACCTTC; CDR3: CASTKLQRAHSGDYGYTF
D: TRBD1; size: .; J: TRBJ1-5; V: TRBV6-1; DNA: TGTGCCACCAGGGACAGGGGGTGGCATCAGCCCCAGCATTTT; CDR3: CATRDRGWHQPQHF
D: .; size: .; J: TRBJ2-2; V: TRBV7-2; DNA: TGTGCCAGCAGCTTCTTGGGAATCGGGGAGCTGTTTTTT; CDR3: CASSFLGIGELFF
D: TRBD1; size: few; J: TRBJ1-1; V: TRBV29-1; DNA: TGCAGCGGCCAGGGGGGCAGAATGAACACTGAAGCTTTCTTT; CDR3: CSGQGGRMNTEAFF
D: .; size: .; J: TRBJ1-5; V: TRBV7-6; DNA: TGTGCCAGCAGCCCCCGGGCTGGGAGCAATCAGCCCCAGCATTTT; CDR3: CASSPRAGSNQPQHF
D: .; size: many; J: TRBJ2-6; V: TRBV29-1; DNA: TGCAGCGTTGCAGCAGGGTCAGGGGCCAACGTCCTGACTTTC; CDR3: CSVAAGSGANVLTF
D: .; size: few; J: TRBJ1-1; V: TRBV28; DNA: TGTGCCAGCAGTTTTCCGGGGGTGTCTGAAGCTTTCTTT; CDR3: CASSFPGVSEAFF
D: TRBD2; size: .; J: TRBJ2-1; V: TRBV7-2; DNA: TGTGCCAGCAGCTGGACTAGCGGGGGCCGGGATGAGCAGTTCTTC; CDR3: CASSWTSGGRDEQFF
D: .; size: once; J: TRBJ1-5; V: TRBV10-3; DNA: TGTGCCATCAGTGAGTCGATTATTTCTAGGGGGGATAATCAGCCCCAGCATTTT; CDR3: CAISESIISRGDNQPQHF
D: TRBD1; size: many; J: TRBJ2-7; V: TRBV12-3/TRBV12-4; DNA: TGTGCCAGCAGTTTCCGGGACAGTACCCGCGAGTACTTC; CDR3: CASSFRDSTREYF
D: .; size: few; J: TRBJ2-1; V: TRBV6-6; DNA: TGTGCCAGCAGTTACTCCCGGACAGAGTACAATGAGCAGTTCTTC; CDR3: CASSYSRTEYNEQFF